This passage covers 32 T cell receptor beta chains from one sample sequenced in a study of T cell responses to AZD1222 COVID-19 vaccine. Assay used: immunoSEQ multiplex PCR; TCRdb lists only in-frame clones, some missing. The sample holds about 200,000 clones, roughly 90% seen once. Here the sequenced sample was peripheral blood, taken 28 days after the second AZD1222 dose. These receptors were obtained from an adult who received the AZD1222 COVID-19 vaccine.

For the CDR3, the DNA is TGTGCCAGCAGTTTAACGGGTGGGTTTTATGGCTACACCTTC. This translates into CASSLTGGFYGYTF. The gene calls are TRBV28 and TRBJ1-2, with unresolved D. V was clipped by 2 bases and J by 5 bases, with 12 bases between them. Germline V gene lookup returns CDR1 MDHEN and CDR2 SYDVKM. CDR3 length: 14 amino acids.

The V call is TRBV30, the J call TRBJ2-2, with TRBD2 matching over 8 bases. Trimming cost V 4 bases and J 7 bases; bases outside gene matches: 8. The CDR3 length is 14 residues. The germline gives CDR1 GTSNPN, CDR2 SVGIG (reference sequence). CDR3 in DNA: TGTGCCTGGACTCGGGGACTAGGACTCGGGGAGCTGTTTTTT. The encoded protein is CAWTRGLGLGELFF. The variable domain in full, with the rest retrieved from reference TRBV30 and TRBJ2-2, is SQTIHQWPATLVQPVGSPLSLECTVEGTSNPNLYWYRQAAGRGLQLLFYSVGIGQISSEVPQNLSASRPQDRQFILSSKKLLLSDSGFYLCAWTRGLGLGELFFGEGSRLTVL.

This rearrangement joins TRBV3-1 (or the pseudogene TRBV3-2) to TRBJ1-1; D ambiguous. The CDR3 totals 13 residues. CDR1 is LGHDT and CDR2 is YNNKEL in the germline V gene (reference sequence). Trimming removed 1 base from V and 5 bases from J, with 8 bases in between. The CDR3 protein is CASSQAVLTEAFF. In nucleotides, the CDR3 is TGTGCCAGCAGCCAAGCGGTGTTGACTGAAGCTTTCTTT.

J is TRBJ1-3 and V is TRBV7-9; tentative D call: TRBD1 (6 bases). Germline loops: CDR1 SEHNR, CDR2 FQNEAQ (reference sequence). This CDR3 region has 16 residues. V was pared by 4 bases and J by 2 bases, with 15 bases between. This chain's CDR3 is CASSSYAGHTGNTIYF. DNA of the CDR3: TGTGCCAGCAGCTCATACGCGGGACATACTGGAAACACCATATATTTT.

This clone was observed once. The rearrangement uses TRBV28 and TRBJ1-3; possibly TRBD1 for D (5 bases). Germline assignment: CDR1 MDHEN and CDR2 SYDVKM. The CDR3 loop spans 16 amino acids. Trimming left V 8 bases short and J 2 bases short, with 19 bases between. The CDR3 protein is CASGGKWGATGNTIYF. CDR3 sequence (DNA): TGTGCCAGCGGGGGGAAGTGGGGCGCAACTGGAAACACCATATATTTT.

The chain links TRBV24-1 to TRBJ2-3, with 8 bases that match TRBD1. The CDR3 is made up of 14 amino acids. J gave up 5 bases and V 3 bases, and 3 bases lay outside the gene matches. The germline V gene has CDR1 KGHDR and CDR2 SFDVKD. The CDR3 region has the DNA TGTGCCACCAGTGATGGCGGGACAGGAGATACGCAGTATTTT. Protein: CATSDGGTGDTQYF.

Here the CDR3 DNA reads TGTGCCAGCTCGCCCTACTATGAGCAGTACTTC. Amino acid sequence: CASSPYYEQYF. V gene TRBV18 combines with J gene TRBJ2-7, with D uncertain. The CDR3 runs 11 residues. Germline CDR1 KGHSH, CDR2 LQKENI. V dropped 6 bases and J dropped 7 bases, with 10 bases sitting between them.

The chain joins TRBV9 to TRBJ2-4, with D possibly being TRBD2 (6 bases). Trimming stripped 4 bases from V and 1 base from J, with 18 bases between. This CDR3 spans 17 amino acids. CDR1 SGDLS and CDR2 YYNGEE come from the germline V gene. DNA of the CDR3: TGTGCCAGCAGCCACTTTGACGGGAGCATTGCCAAAAACATTCAGTACTTC. Its protein product is CASSHFDGSIAKNIQYF.

The chain couples TRBV5-4 to TRBJ1-1; no clear D. Germline CDR1 and CDR2: SGHNT and YYREEE (reference sequence). The CDR3 loop spans 12 amino acids. Deletions cut 2 bases from V and 3 bases from J, with 5 bases between. The CDR3 nucleotides read TGTGCCAGCAGCTTCCGAGACACTGAAGCTTTCTTT. Protein: CASSFRDTEAFF.

CDR3 sequence reads: CASSARPDNEQFF. The CDR3 coding sequence is TGTGCCAGCAGCGCCAGACCTGACAATGAGCAGTTCTTC. The rearrangement joins TRBV7-3 to TRBJ2-1; D remains unclear. V shed 5 bases and J shed 5 bases, with 10 bases lying between them. CDR1 is SGHTA, CDR2 FQGTGA, per germline. The CDR3 runs to 13 residues. Combining the CDR3 with reference TRBV7-3 and TRBJ2-1 gives the whole variable domain GAGVSQTPSNKVTEKGKYVELRCDPISGHTALYWYRQSLGQGPEFLIYFQGTGAADDSGLPNDRFFAVRPEGSVSTLKIQRTERGDSAVYLCASSARPDNEQFFGPGTRLTVL.

This clone has only one observation. The chain combines TRBV18 with TRBJ2-5; D unclear. The CDR3 covers 16 residues. Germline V gives CDR1 KGHSH, CDR2 LQKENI. The V and J ends lost 3 bases and 0 bases respectively, with 14 bases between them. The CDR3 reads CASSPVAQGYQETQYF. The CDR3 DNA sequence: TGTGCCAGCTCACCCGTAGCCCAAGGGTACCAAGAGACCCAGTACTTC.

V and J are TRBV27 and TRBJ2-7; 8 nucleotides line up with TRBD2. Germline lookup yields CDR1 MNHEY and CDR2 SMNVEV (reference sequence). V shed 5 bases and J 3 bases; nucleotides not matched to a gene: 6. This CDR3 has 14 amino acids. In nucleotides, the CDR3 is TGTGCCAGCAGTAAGACCGGGGGGGTCTACGAGCAGTACTTC. It codes for CASSKTGGVYEQYF.

V and J are TRBV5-1 and TRBJ2-1, with D perhaps TRBD1 (7 bases). The CDR3 loop spans 15 amino acids. Deletions cut 4 bases from V and 10 bases from J, with 21 bases between. Germline V lookup: CDR1 SGHRS, CDR2 YFSETQ. Here the CDR3 DNA reads TGCGCCAGCAGCACACAGGGGTCGGGGGCCCAGGAGCAGTTCTTC. It encodes CASSTQGSGAQEQFF.

This chain connects TRBV6-5 to TRBJ1-5, with 7 bases aligning to TRBD1. V was pared by 0 bases and J by 1 base, with 0 bases of the junction left unmatched. Germline V lookup: CDR1 MNHEY, CDR2 SVGAGI. This CDR3 has 15 residues. CDR3 sequence: CASSYSGQSNQPQHF. CDR3 DNA sequence: TGTGCCAGCAGTTACTCGGGACAGAGCAATCAGCCCCAGCATTTT.

The J gene is TRBJ2-7, the V gene TRBV18, with D maybe TRBD1 (6 bases). CDR1 and CDR2 (germline): KGHSH, LQKENI. This CDR3 is 13 amino acids long. V dropped 5 bases and J dropped 6 bases, with 14 bases sitting between them. The CDR3 sequence: CASSWTAHFEQYF. As DNA, the CDR3 is TGTGCCAGCTCATGGACAGCTCATTTCGAGCAGTACTTC.

The CDR3 loop reads CASSLTGTSGSLGKNIQYF. The CDR3 DNA follows: TGTGCCAGCAGCTTAACCGGGACTAGCGGGAGTCTCGGCAAAAACATTCAGTACTTC. The V and J genes are TRBV11-2 and TRBJ2-4; 14 bases are shared with TRBD2. Germline V gene data show CDR1 as SGHAT and CDR2 as FQNNGV. Germline trimming cut 2 bases from V and 3 bases from J; bases unmatched to any gene: 9. CDR3 length: 19 amino acids.

V is TRBV11-3 and J is TRBJ2-1, with TRBD1 as a possible D gene (5 bases). CDR3 length: 15 residues. Trimming took off 5 bases at V and 3 bases at J, with 14 bases between the two ends. Per the germline V gene, CDR1 is SGHNT and CDR2 is YENEEA. The CDR3 loop is CASSPNGQLYNEQFF. The DNA for the CDR3 is TGTGCCAGCAGCCCCAACGGACAACTCTACAATGAGCAGTTCTTC.

This chain uses TRBV6-5 with TRBJ2-5, with D perhaps matching TRBD1 (6 bases). The germline V gene encodes CDR1 MNHEY and CDR2 SVGAGI. The CDR3 spans 13 residues. V lost 3 bases and J 5 bases, leaving 10 bases between the germline ends. CDR3 bases: TGTGCCAGCAGTTATGGGGGCAGGGAGACCCAGTACTTC. This translates into CASSYGGRETQYF.

The rearrangement links TRBV28 to TRBJ2-1, with 14 bases identical to TRBD2. Germline values: CDR1 MDHEN, CDR2 SYDVKM. V lost 4 bases, J lost 6 bases, and 5 bases stayed unmatched. The CDR3 has 16 amino acids. The CDR3 loop reads CASSSPGLAGGNEQFF. The CDR3 DNA is TGTGCCAGCAGTTCCCCCGGACTAGCGGGAGGCAATGAGCAGTTCTTC.

This clone appeared many times. This chain connects TRBV2 to TRBJ2-1; D ambiguous. Trimming left V 8 bases short and J 7 bases short, with 6 bases between. Germline loops: CDR1 SNHLY, CDR2 FYNNEI. CDR3 length: 10 amino acids. The CDR3 loop reads CASLRNEQFF. CDR3 DNA sequence: TGTGCCAGCTTGAGGAATGAGCAGTTCTTC. Filled out from reference TRBV2 and TRBJ2-1, the complete variable domain reads EPEVTQTPSHQVTQMGQEVILRCVPISNHLYFYWYRQILGQKVEFLVSFYNNEISEKSEIFDDQFSVERPDGSNFTLKIRSTKLEDSAMYFCASLRNEQFFGPGTRLTVL.

The J gene is TRBJ2-3, the V gene TRBV6-5; no definite D call. There are 13 residues in the CDR3. The germline V gene encodes CDR1 MNHEY and CDR2 SVGAGI. The germline V and J ends were trimmed by 7 bases and 3 bases, with 11 bases remaining between them. The CDR3 DNA sequence: TGTGCCAGCACCCTGACTTGGACAGATACGCAGTATTTT. Amino acid sequence: CASTLTWTDTQYF.

The chain joins TRBV25-1 to TRBJ2-5; perhaps TRBD2 as D (6 bases). Trimming removed 5 bases from V and 5 bases from J, with 24 bases in between. The CDR3 length is 17 residues. The germline CDR1 and CDR2 sequences are MGHDK and SYGVNS. In DNA, the CDR3 is TGTGCCAGCAGTATTCGAAGGACGGGACTCTTGATGGAGACCCAGTACTTC. Protein: CASSIRRTGLLMETQYF.

This sequence joins TRBV28 and TRBJ1-2; weak D call: TRBD1 (6 bases). The germline V and J ends were trimmed by 7 bases and 4 bases, with 19 bases remaining between them. The CDR3 is 15 amino acids. In germline, CDR1 is MDHEN, CDR2 SYDVKM. The CDR3 nucleotides read TGTGCCAGCAATGCAGGGGAAGGGGCCTTCTATGGCTACACCTTC. This gives the protein CASNAGEGAFYGYTF.

This chain uses TRBV21-1 with TRBJ2-7; the table assigns TRBD2, which was not confirmed against the DNA. TRBV21-1 is deemed a pseudogene. CDR3 length equals 15 residues. For the CDR3, the DNA is TGTGCCAGCCCACCACCCGGGACTAGAGGTTACGAGCAGTACTTC. Translated: CASPPPGTRGYEQYF.

J is TRBJ2-7 and V is TRBV3-1 (or the pseudogene TRBV3-2); 10 bases align to TRBD2. V dropped 0 bases and J dropped 2; count of bases not matched to a gene: 7. CDR1 and CDR2 (germline): LGHDT, YNNKEL (reference sequence). This CDR3 contains 17 residues. CDR3 loop: CASSQDLLAGATYEQYF. As DNA, the CDR3 is TGTGCCAGCAGCCAAGATCTCCTAGCGGGAGCAACCTACGAGCAGTACTTC.

The gene calls are TRBV5-4 and TRBJ2-2, with D unclear. The V gene lost 0 bases and the J gene lost 0 bases, with 9 bases spanning the gap. CDR3 size: 16 residues. Germline loops: CDR1 SGHNT, CDR2 YYREEE (reference sequence). This chain's CDR3 is CASSLALAPNTGELFF. The DNA for the CDR3 is TGTGCCAGCAGCTTGGCCTTAGCCCCGAACACCGGGGAGCTGTTTTTT.

This chain uses TRBV5-4 with TRBJ1-6; D not resolved. The germline gives CDR1 SGHNT, CDR2 YYREEE (reference sequence). This CDR3 is built from 14 residues. Trimming cost V 5 bases and J 7 bases, with 13 bases left between them. CDR3 nucleotide sequence: TGTGCCAGCAGTCCTCGGACTGAGAATTCACCCCTCCACTTT. This codes for CASSPRTENSPLHF.

This clone was seen only once. The chain combines TRBV5-3 with TRBJ2-2; D is unclear. TRBV5-3 qualifies as an ORF whose function is uncertain. Trimming shortened V by 2 bases and J by 6 bases, and 11 bases separated the two germline ends. The CDR3 is 14 amino acids. This chain's CDR3 is CARSFLNEAGELFF. In DNA, the CDR3 is TGTGCCAGAAGCTTCCTAAATGAGGCCGGGGAGCTGTTTTTT.

This chain connects TRBV5-1 to TRBJ2-7; D not resolved. The CDR3 extends over 14 amino acids. The germline V and J ends were trimmed by 0 bases and 2 bases, with 9 bases remaining between them. Germline CDR1 SGHRS, CDR2 YFSETQ. CDR3 in amino acids: CASSLATQPYEQYF. The CDR3 DNA reads as TGCGCCAGCAGCTTGGCGACCCAGCCCTACGAGCAGTACTTC.

The chain couples TRBV15 to TRBJ1-5, with unresolved D. Trimming took 0 bases from V and 1 from J, leaving 7 bases between them. Per the germline V gene, CDR1 is LNHNV and CDR2 is YYDKDF (reference sequence). The CDR3 consists of 15 residues. In DNA, the CDR3 is TGTGCCACCAGCAGAGATCAGAGCAGCAATCAGCCCCAGCATTTT. Encoded protein: CATSRDQSSNQPQHF. Full variable domain (remainder filled in from reference TRBV15 and TRBJ1-5): DAMVIQNPRYQVTQFGKPVTLSCSQTLNHNVMYWYQQKSSQAPKLLFHYYDKDFNNEADTPDNFQSRRPNTSFCFLDIRSPGLGDTAMYLCATSRDQSSNQPQHFGDGTRLSIL.

This sequence joins TRBV28 and TRBJ1-5, with D perhaps TRBD1 (5 bases). The CDR3 runs to 16 residues. The germline gives CDR1 MDHEN, CDR2 SYDVKM. The V and J ends lost 7 bases and 0 bases respectively, with 16 bases between them. In DNA, the CDR3 is TGTGCCAGCACCCAACCCCCCGGGACTAGCAATCAGCCCCAGCATTTT. Translating gives CASTQPPGTSNQPQHF.

The chain employs TRBV7-6 and TRBJ2-1; D could derive from TRBD1 or TRBD2 (5 bases each). The germline V gene has CDR1 SGHVS and CDR2 FNYEAQ. Trimming took 1 base from V and 8 from J, leaving 15 bases between them. The CDR3 length is 15 residues. The CDR3: CASSLGTFQGDEQFF. CDR3 DNA sequence: TGTGCCAGCAGCTTAGGGACTTTTCAGGGCGATGAGCAGTTCTTC.